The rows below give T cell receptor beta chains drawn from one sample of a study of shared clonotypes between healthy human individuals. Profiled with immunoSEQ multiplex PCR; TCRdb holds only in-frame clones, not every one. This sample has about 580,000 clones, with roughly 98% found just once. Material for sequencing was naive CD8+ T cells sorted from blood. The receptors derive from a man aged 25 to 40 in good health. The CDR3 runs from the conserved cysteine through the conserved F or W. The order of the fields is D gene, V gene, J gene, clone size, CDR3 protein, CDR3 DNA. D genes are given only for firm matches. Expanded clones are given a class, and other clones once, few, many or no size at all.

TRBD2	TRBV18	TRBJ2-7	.	CASSPRDYSYEQYF	TGTGCCAGCTCACCCCGGGACTACTCCTACGAGCAGTACTTC
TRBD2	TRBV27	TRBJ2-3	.	CASSLQAGLDTQYF	TGTGCCAGCAGTTTACAAGCGGGGCTTGATACGCAGTATTTT
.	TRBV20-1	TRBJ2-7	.	CSARVGYEQYF	TGCAGTGCTAGAGTAGGCTACGAGCAGTACTTC
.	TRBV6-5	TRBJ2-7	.	CASSLGSSEQYF	TGTGCCAGCAGCCTGGGGAGTAGCGAGCAGTACTTC
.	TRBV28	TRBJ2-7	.	CASRFSGSYEQYF	TGTGCCAGCAGATTCAGCGGCTCCTACGAGCAGTACTTC
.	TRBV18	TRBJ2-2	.	CASSPPYTGELFF	TGTGCCAGCTCACCACCGTACACCGGGGAGCTGTTTTTT
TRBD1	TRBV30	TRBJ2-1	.	CAWSLGQGANEQFF	TGTGCCTGGAGTTTGGGACAGGGGGCCAATGAGCAGTTCTTC
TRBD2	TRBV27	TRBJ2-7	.	CASTNLAGDYEQYF	TGTGCCAGCACCAATCTAGCGGGAGACTACGAGCAGTACTTC
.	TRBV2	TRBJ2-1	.	CASIGWQDNEQFF	TGTGCCAGCATTGGGTGGCAGGACAATGAGCAGTTCTTC
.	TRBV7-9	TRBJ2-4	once	CASSVEMRAKNIQYF	TGTGCCAGCAGCGTTGAGATGAGGGCCAAAAACATTCAGTACTTC
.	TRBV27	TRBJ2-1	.	CASSLSRNSEQFF	TGTGCCAGCAGTTTATCGAGGAACTCTGAGCAGTTCTTC
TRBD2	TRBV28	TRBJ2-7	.	CASSPNTWVTSGNYEQYF	TGTGCCAGCAGCCCTAATACGTGGGTCACTAGCGGAAACTACGAGCAGTACTTC
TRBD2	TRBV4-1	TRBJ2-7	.	CASSSSGLAGAYEQYF	TGCGCCAGCAGTTCTTCAGGACTAGCGGGAGCCTACGAGCAGTACTTC
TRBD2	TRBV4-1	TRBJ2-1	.	CASSPSGSPYNNEQFF	TGCGCCAGCAGCCCTAGCGGGAGCCCTTATAATAATGAGCAGTTCTTC
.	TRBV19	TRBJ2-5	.	CASSFGRYQETQYF	TGTGCCAGTAGTTTTGGACGGTACCAAGAGACCCAGTACTTC
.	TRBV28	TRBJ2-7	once	CASRGSGVYEQYF	TGTGCCAGCAGGGGGTCGGGGGTATACGAGCAGTACTTC
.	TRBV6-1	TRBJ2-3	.	CASSEGRGATDTQYF	TGTGCCAGCAGTGAAGGCCGGGGGGCGACAGATACGCAGTATTTT
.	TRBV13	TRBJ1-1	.	CASNQGYTEAFF	TGTGCCAGCAATCAGGGTTACACTGAAGCTTTCTTT
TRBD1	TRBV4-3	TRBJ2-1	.	CASSQGTGGHEQFF	TGCGCCAGCAGCCAAGGGACAGGGGGGCATGAGCAGTTCTTC
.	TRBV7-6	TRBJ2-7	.	CASSPFGSSYEQYF	TGTGCCAGCAGCCCCTTCGGTAGCTCCTACGAGCAGTACTTC
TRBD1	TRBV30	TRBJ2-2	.	CAWSVGTGIVAGELFF	TGTGCCTGGAGTGTCGGGACAGGGATTGTGGCCGGGGAGCTGTTTTTT
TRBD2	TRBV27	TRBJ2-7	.	CASSESLAVYEQYF	TGTGCCAGCAGTGAATCACTAGCGGTCTACGAGCAGTACTTC
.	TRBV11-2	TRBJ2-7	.	CASSLLSFEQYF	TGTGCCAGCAGCTTATTAAGCTTCGAGCAGTACTTC
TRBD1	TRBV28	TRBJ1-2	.	CASSLLTGGPFEGYTF	TGTGCCAGCAGTTTATTAACAGGGGGCCCGTTCGAGGGCTACACCTTC
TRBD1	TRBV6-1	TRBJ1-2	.	CASSEAGGRVYGYTF	TGTGCCAGCAGTGAAGCAGGGGGCCGTGTCTATGGCTACACCTTC
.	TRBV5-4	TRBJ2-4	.	CASSTENIQYF	TGTGCCAGCAGCACCGAAAACATTCAGTACTTC
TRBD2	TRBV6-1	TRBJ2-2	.	CASSELAGGPGELFF	TGTGCCAGCAGTGAACTAGCGGGAGGGCCCGGGGAGCTGTTTTTT
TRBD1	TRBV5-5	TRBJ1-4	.	CASSLGWDSNEKLFF	TGTGCCAGCAGCTTGGGGTGGGACAGTAATGAAAAACTGTTTTTT
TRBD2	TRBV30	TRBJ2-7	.	CASSGGKKSYEQYF	TGTGCCTCCTCGGGGGGTAAAAAATCCTACGAGCAGTACTTC
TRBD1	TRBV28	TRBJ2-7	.	CASSTRGFPSYEQYF	TGTGCCAGCAGTACCAGGGGGTTTCCCTCCTACGAGCAGTACTTC
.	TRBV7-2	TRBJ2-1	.	CASSLGRPGSSFHEQFF	TGTGCCAGCAGCTTAGGTAGGCCAGGGTCGTCGTTCCATGAGCAGTTCTTC